This TCR beta chain stems from a study of graft-versus-host responses after intestinal transplantation. Study-level points and caveats: Recipient bone marrow held GvH clones, some seen earlier in ileum or blood.

As for this clone: Its cognate antigen is unknown.

TCRdb keeps only in-frame clones here, not all; method: immunoSEQ multiplex PCR. There are approximately 93,000 clones in the sample; less than 95% occur only once, and around 0.07% lies in the top ten. The TCR originated in a human donor who was the organ donor for an intestinal transplant. The specimen comprised unstimulated CD8+ T cells sorted from spleen or lymph node cells, sampled before transplant.

For the CDR3, the DNA is TGCAGCGTTGAAGAGCCCCTCGGGGGATCACCTCGGCCGGGAGAGCAGTACTTC. The encoded protein is CSVEEPLGGSPRPGEQYF. The gene calls are TRBV29-1 and TRBJ2-7, with a weak D call TRBD2 (6 bases). The CDR3 is made up of 18 amino acids. Trimming took off 0 bases at V and 7 bases at J, with 28 bases between the two ends. Per germline, CDR1 SQVTM and CDR2 ANQGSEA.